These 32 T cell receptor beta chains came from one sample sequenced in a study of T cell responses to AZD1222 COVID-19 vaccine. The protocol was immunoSEQ multiplex PCR, while the TCRdb copy is restricted to in-frame clones and leaves out a portion. The table records just under 90,000 clones, nearly 90% of them present only once. Source: peripheral blood, taken on day 0 of AZD1222 vaccination. Source of these receptors: an adult in good health.

The chain has TRBV7-9 and TRBJ2-3; D is unresolved. This CDR3 spans 15 amino acids. Germline CDR1 reads SEHNR; CDR2 reads FQNEAQ (reference sequence). Trimming pared 2 bases from V and 5 bases from J, leaving 14 bases between. In DNA form, the CDR3 reads TGTGCCAGCAGCTTATCCCAACGGATAGGAGATACGCAGTATTTT. Translation gives CASSLSQRIGDTQYF.

On this clone itself: The sample contains more than one DNA sequence encoding this CDR3. This chain links TRBV5-4 with TRBJ2-7; 7 nucleotides match TRBD1. Germline V gives CDR1 SGHNT, CDR2 YYREEE (reference sequence). The CDR3 is made up of 14 amino acids. V dropped 3 bases and J dropped 0; count of bases not matched to a gene: 3. DNA of the CDR3: TGTGCCAGCAGCTCCAGACAGGGCTCCTACGAGCAGTACTTC. Its translation is CASSSRQGSYEQYF.

The chain joins TRBV4-3 to TRBJ2-1, with D possibly matching TRBD1 (6 bases). The CDR3 runs to 17 residues. Trimming pared 4 bases from V and 0 bases from J, leaving 16 bases between. Germline V lookup: CDR1 LGHNA, CDR2 YSLEER. CDR3 DNA: TGCGCCAGCAGCCCCCAACCCGACAGGAGCTCCTACAATGAGCAGTTCTTC. Translating it yields CASSPQPDRSSYNEQFF.

V gene TRBV19 combines with J gene TRBJ2-3, with a tentative D call TRBD2 (6 bases). V shed 2 bases and J shed 4 bases, with 19 bases lying between them. This CDR3 spans 17 amino acids. Germline-derived CDR1 and CDR2 are LNHDA and SQIVND (reference sequence). CDR3: CASSIRRLDGFPDTQYF. The DNA of the CDR3 is TGTGCCAGTAGTATACGTAGACTAGACGGGTTCCCAGATACGCAGTATTTT. Full variable domain (missing parts from reference TRBV19 and TRBJ2-3): DGGITQSPKYLFRKEGQNVTLSCEQNLNHDAMYWYRQDPGQGLRLIYYSQIVNDFQKGDIAEGYSVSREKKESFPLTVTSAQKNPTAFYLCASSIRRLDGFPDTQYFGPGTRLTVL.

The genes are TRBV19 and TRBJ1-1, with 7 bases lining up with TRBD1. J gave up 0 bases and V 3 bases, and 4 bases lay outside the gene matches. Per the germline V gene, CDR1 is LNHDA and CDR2 is SQIVND (reference sequence). The CDR3 runs 15 residues. In DNA, the CDR3 is TGTGCCAGTAGTATGAGGGGGCGGGTGAACACTGAAGCTTTCTTT. Amino acid sequence: CASSMRGRVNTEAFF.

The chain combines TRBV19 with TRBJ1-1; D is undetermined. The CDR3 sequence is 13 residues long. Trimming stripped 3 bases from V and 0 bases from J, with 5 bases between. Germline assignment: CDR1 LNHDA and CDR2 SQIVND (reference sequence). The CDR3 coding sequence is TGTGCCAGTAGTATGACGGTGAACACTGAAGCTTTCTTT. It specifies CASSMTVNTEAFF.

This chain uses TRBV3-1 (or the pseudogene TRBV3-2) with TRBJ2-3; D call uncertain. The CDR3 consists of 14 residues. Trimming pared 3 bases from V and 1 base from J, leaving 8 bases between. Looked up from germline, CDR1 is LGHDT and CDR2 is YNNKEL (reference sequence). This CDR3 reads CASSQRVGTDTQYF. CDR3 in DNA: TGTGCCAGCAGCCAGCGCGTTGGCACAGATACGCAGTATTTT.

The chain joins TRBV14 to TRBJ2-3; no reliable D call. V was trimmed by 6 bases and J by 1 base, leaving 8 bases between them. Germline V gives CDR1 SGHDN, CDR2 FVKESK. The CDR3 is 13 amino acids. CDR3 bases: TGTGCCAGCAGGGGTATGGGCACAGATACGCAGTATTTT. The encoded protein is CASRGMGTDTQYF.

The rearrangement joins TRBV6-1 to TRBJ1-5; possible D gene TRBD1, 5 bases. CDR1 and CDR2 from the germline V gene are MNHNS and SASEGT. The CDR3 is 18 residues long. Trimming took 2 bases from V and 4 from J, leaving 21 bases between them. In nucleotides, the CDR3 is TGTGCCAGCAGTGAAATACAGAACCAGGGAGCCGATAATCAGCCCCAGCATTTT. This translates into CASSEIQNQGADNQPQHF.

This chain uses TRBV2 with TRBJ1-6, with 10 positions matching TRBD1. Per germline, CDR1 SNHLY and CDR2 FYNNEI. Losses at the gene ends were 6 bases for V and 9 bases for J; bases not matched to a gene: 5. The CDR3 loop spans 14 amino acids. As DNA, the CDR3 is TGTGCCAGCAGAGGGGACAGGGGACGTTCACCCCTCCACTTT. It translates to CASRGDRGRSPLHF.

The rearrangement links TRBV28 to TRBJ2-1; 9 bases map to TRBD2. Germline CDR1 is MDHEN and CDR2 is SYDVKM. The CDR3 sequence is 15 residues long. V shed 3 bases and J 7 bases; nucleotides not matched to a gene: 7. CDR3 protein: CASSFGGRAGNEQFF. DNA of the CDR3: TGTGCCAGCAGTTTCGGCGGGAGGGCCGGTAATGAGCAGTTCTTC.

The rearrangement links TRBV11-1 to TRBJ2-1; a possible D gene is TRBD2 (5 bases). The CDR3 is 12 residues long. V dropped 8 bases and J dropped 8 bases, with 13 bases sitting between them. Germline lookup yields CDR1 SGHAT and CDR2 FQDESV (reference sequence). The CDR3: CASGAVWDEQFF. CDR3 sequence (DNA): TGTGCCAGCGGAGCGGTCTGGGATGAGCAGTTCTTC.

The chain carries TRBV3-1 (or the pseudogene TRBV3-2) and TRBJ2-5; no clear D. Germline V CDR1 and CDR2: LGHDT, YNNKEL (reference sequence). The V end was cut by 4 bases, the J end by 0 bases, with 6 bases between. The CDR3 is made up of 13 amino acids. CDR3 protein: CASSLGHQETQYF. Written as DNA, the CDR3 is TGTGCCAGCAGCCTCGGACACCAAGAGACCCAGTACTTC.

The CDR3, as DNA: TGTGCCAGCAGCTCGACAGGGACCTCTGGAAACACCATATATTTT. Amino acid sequence: CASSSTGTSGNTIYF. This chain uses TRBV7-9 with TRBJ1-3, with 7 bases fitting TRBD1. The CDR3 loop spans 15 amino acids. The V gene's germline CDR1 is SEHNR and CDR2 FQNEAQ (reference sequence). V shed 4 bases, J shed 0 bases, and the junction held 3 bases outside the gene matches. The whole variable domain, filled in from reference TRBV7-9 and TRBJ1-3, reads DTGVSQNPRHKITKRGQNVTFRCDPISEHNRLYWYRQTLGQGPEFLTYFQNEAQLEKSRLLSDRFSAERPKGSFSTLEIQRTEQGDSAMYLCASSSTGTSGNTIYFGEGSWLTVV.

The chain combines TRBV7-8 with TRBJ2-1; 11 nucleotides match TRBD2. Germline trimming cut 1 base from V and 7 bases from J; bases unmatched to any gene: 9. CDR1 SGHVS and CDR2 FQNEAQ come from the germline V gene. This CDR3 spans 17 amino acids. The CDR3 here is CASSLGLLAGEGNEQFF. The CDR3 DNA sequence: TGTGCCAGCAGCTTAGGACTACTAGCGGGAGAGGGAAATGAGCAGTTCTTC.

The rearrangement links TRBV19 to TRBJ2-7, with D maybe TRBD1 (5 bases). V lost 4 bases to trimming and J lost 3 bases, with 16 bases between them. The CDR3 has 15 residues. Looked up from germline, CDR1 is LNHDA and CDR2 is SQIVND (reference sequence). CDR3 residues: CASSKSGQGRYEQYF. The DNA of the CDR3 is TGTGCCAGTAGTAAAAGTGGGCAGGGTCGCTACGAGCAGTACTTC. Full variable domain (rest looked up from reference TRBV19 and TRBJ2-7): DGGITQSPKYLFRKEGQNVTLSCEQNLNHDAMYWYRQDPGQGLRLIYYSQIVNDFQKGDIAEGYSVSREKKESFPLTVTSAQKNPTAFYLCASSKSGQGRYEQYFGPGTRLTVT.

The V gene is TRBV6-6, the J gene TRBJ1-4, with a possible D match to TRBD1 (5 bases). Germline V CDR1 and CDR2: MNHNY, SVGAGI (reference sequence). Trimming removed 6 bases at V and 3 bases at J, with 11 bases between. The CDR3 is made up of 14 amino acids. DNA of the CDR3: TGTGCCAGCAGATCGGGGCTTTCTAATGAAAAACTGTTTTTT. Translated, it gives CASRSGLSNEKLFF.

Only one count was recorded for this clone. V gene TRBV28 combines with J gene TRBJ1-1; D remains ambiguous. V dropped 4 bases and J dropped 4 bases, with 10 bases sitting between them. Germline V gene sequence: CDR1 MDHEN, CDR2 SYDVKM. The CDR3 sequence is 13 residues long. CDR3 amino acids: CASSYRRPTEAFF. In DNA form, the CDR3 reads TGTGCCAGCAGTTACAGAAGGCCCACTGAAGCTTTCTTT. Looking up the rest from reference TRBV28 and TRBJ1-1 gives the full variable domain: DVKVTQSSRYLVKRTGEKVFLECVQDMDHENMFWYRQDPGLGLRLIYFSYDVKMKEKGDIPEGYSVSREKKERFSLILESASTNQTSMYLCASSYRRPTEAFFGQGTRLTVV.

V gene TRBV15 combines with J gene TRBJ1-2; TRBD1 aligns across 7 bases. Germline values: CDR1 LNHNV, CDR2 YYDKDF (reference sequence). V gave up 0 bases and J gave up 14 bases; unmatched junction bases: 6. CDR3 length: 12 amino acids. The CDR3, as DNA: TGTGCCACCAGCAGAGATTCGGGCAGGGGGACCTTC. Translated, it gives CATSRDSGRGTF.

V and J are TRBV2 and TRBJ1-5; the match to TRBD1 covers 8 bases. The trim removed 4 bases at V and 1 base at J, leaving 6 bases unmatched. Per germline, CDR1 SNHLY and CDR2 FYNNEI. The CDR3 covers 16 residues. CDR3 DNA: TGTGCCAGCAGTGTGGGACAGGTTTTGAGCAATCAGCCCCAGCATTTT. The encoded protein is CASSVGQVLSNQPQHF.

The chain couples TRBV5-1 to TRBJ1-3; 10 bases agree with TRBD1. The CDR3 loop spans 16 amino acids. The trim removed 3 bases at V and 1 base at J, leaving 4 bases unmatched. CDR1 and CDR2 from the germline V gene are SGHRS and YFSETQ. The CDR3 sequence is CASSSGTGVSGNTIYF. CDR3 DNA sequence: TGCGCCAGCAGCTCCGGGACAGGGGTGTCTGGAAACACCATATATTTT. Combining the CDR3 with reference TRBV5-1 and TRBJ1-3 gives the whole variable domain KAGVTQTPRYLIKTRGQQVTLSCSPISGHRSVSWYQQTPGQGLQFLFEYFSETQRNKGNFPGRFSGRQFSNSRSEMNVSTLELGDSALYLCASSSGTGVSGNTIYFGEGSWLTVV.

The table lists this clone with a few counts. This CDR3 is also generated by other DNA sequences in the sample. The chain has TRBV7-3 and TRBJ1-1; D is perhaps TRBD1 (5 bases). The germline gives CDR1 SGHTA, CDR2 FQGTGA. Deletions cut 3 bases from V and 3 bases from J, with 11 bases between. CDR3 size: 14 residues. The CDR3: CASSLQGGDTEAFF. As DNA, the CDR3 is TGTGCCAGCAGCTTGCAGGGAGGAGACACTGAAGCTTTCTTT.

CDR3: CASSHLAGVSNEQFF. CDR3 DNA: TGTGCCAGCAGCCACCTAGCGGGAGTTAGCAATGAGCAGTTCTTC. The chain uses TRBV28 and TRBJ2-1, with 10 bases identical to TRBD2. V shed 6 bases, J shed 6 bases, and the junction held 8 bases outside the gene matches. CDR3 length: 15 residues. Germline V CDR1 and CDR2: MDHEN, SYDVKM.

The V gene is TRBV6-2 or TRBV6-3, the J gene TRBJ1-4, with 7 bases fitting TRBD1. The length of the CDR3 is 14 residues. In germline, CDR1 is MNHEY, CDR2 SVGEGT. Trimming cost V 4 bases and J 6 bases; bases outside gene matches: 5. CDR3 loop: CASSLTGRHEKLFF. CDR3 DNA sequence: TGTGCCAGCAGTTTGACAGGGAGGCATGAAAAACTGTTTTTT.

This clone was found once. The rearrangement uses TRBV10-3 and TRBJ2-1; TRBD2 matches 8 bases. V dropped 9 bases and J dropped 5; count of bases not matched to a gene: 9. The CDR3 length is 14 residues. Germline values: CDR1 ENHRY, CDR2 SYGVKD. The CDR3 is CAIQREPLDNEQFF. CDR3 coding DNA: TGTGCCATACAGCGGGAGCCCCTCGACAATGAGCAGTTCTTC.

This sequence joins TRBV19 and TRBJ2-1, with 15 nucleotides matching TRBD2. From germline, CDR1 is LNHDA and CDR2 SQIVND (reference sequence). Trimming removed 6 bases from V and 15 bases from J; junction bases left unmatched: 6. The CDR3 contains 13 residues. The CDR3 DNA follows: TGTGCCAGTAGCGGACTAGCGGGAGGGTCGGGGTTCTTC. This codes for CASSGLAGGSGFF. The full variable domain, its missing parts supplied by reference TRBV19 and TRBJ2-1, is DGGITQSPKYLFRKEGQNVTLSCEQNLNHDAMYWYRQDPGQGLRLIYYSQIVNDFQKGDIAEGYSVSREKKESFPLTVTSAQKNPTAFYLCASSGLAGGSGFFGPGTRLTVL.

The chain recombines TRBV13 with TRBJ1-5; D is unresolved. Germline lookup yields CDR1 PRHDT and CDR2 FYEKMQ (reference sequence). The CDR3 loop spans 13 amino acids. V was trimmed by 3 bases and J by 0 bases, leaving 3 bases between them. The CDR3: CASSFSSNQPQHF. Written as DNA, the CDR3 is TGTGCCAGCAGCTTTTCTAGCAATCAGCCCCAGCATTTT.

The rearrangement joins TRBV4-1 to TRBJ1-5, with no clear D. Between the trimmed V and J ends, which lost 1 base and 1 base, there was a span of 8 bases. Germline CDR1 MGHRA, CDR2 YSYEKL. The CDR3 totals 15 residues. CDR3 bases: TGCGCCAGCAGCCAAGTGGCAGACAGCAATCAGCCCCAGCATTTT. Its translation: CASSQVADSNQPQHF.

This clone was picked up one time. V usage is TRBV3-1 (or the pseudogene TRBV3-2) and J usage is TRBJ2-5; D might be TRBD1 or TRBD2, each matching 6 bases. Germline V CDR1 and CDR2: LGHDT, YNNKEL (reference sequence). Trimming removed 6 bases at V and 5 bases at J, with 16 bases between. CDR3 length equals 14 residues. This CDR3 reads CASSIWGAVETQYF. CDR3 coding DNA: TGTGCCAGCAGTATTTGGGGGGCAGTGGAGACCCAGTACTTC.

Notes on this clone: One end of the junction varies from germline; a read error may be responsible. The rearrangement links TRBV11-1 to TRBJ2-5; TRBD2 agrees at 8 bases. The CDR3 runs 15 residues. Germline loops: CDR1 SGHAT, CDR2 FQDESV (reference sequence). The CDR3 DNA follows: TGTGCCAGCAGCTGGGGCATACTAGCGGACAAACTTCCAAACTTC. The encoded protein is CASSWGILADKLPNF.

The chain is built from TRBV14 and TRBJ1-2, with D unclear. Germline V gene sequence: CDR1 SGHDN, CDR2 FVKESK. The V end lost 1 base, the J end lost 6 bases, and 18 bases lay between the germline ends. The CDR3 extends over 16 amino acids. In DNA form, the CDR3 reads TGTGCCAGCAGCCAAGCTTTCTTCGCGTCCCCGAATGGCTACACCTTC. It translates to CASSQAFFASPNGYTF.

V is TRBV5-1 and J is TRBJ1-5, with 8 nucleotides matching TRBD1. Trimming took 4 bases from V and 6 from J; bases not matched to a gene: 6. Germline V gives CDR1 SGHRS, CDR2 YFSETQ. This CDR3 is 14 amino acids long. CDR3 loop: CASSQGTGGQPQHF. The DNA of the CDR3 is TGCGCCAGCAGCCAGGGGACAGGCGGTCAGCCCCAGCATTTT. Drawing the rest from reference TRBV5-1 and TRBJ1-5, the complete variable domain is KAGVTQTPRYLIKTRGQQVTLSCSPISGHRSVSWYQQTPGQGLQFLFEYFSETQRNKGNFPGRFSGRQFSNSRSEMNVSTLELGDSALYLCASSQGTGGQPQHFGDGTRLSIL.